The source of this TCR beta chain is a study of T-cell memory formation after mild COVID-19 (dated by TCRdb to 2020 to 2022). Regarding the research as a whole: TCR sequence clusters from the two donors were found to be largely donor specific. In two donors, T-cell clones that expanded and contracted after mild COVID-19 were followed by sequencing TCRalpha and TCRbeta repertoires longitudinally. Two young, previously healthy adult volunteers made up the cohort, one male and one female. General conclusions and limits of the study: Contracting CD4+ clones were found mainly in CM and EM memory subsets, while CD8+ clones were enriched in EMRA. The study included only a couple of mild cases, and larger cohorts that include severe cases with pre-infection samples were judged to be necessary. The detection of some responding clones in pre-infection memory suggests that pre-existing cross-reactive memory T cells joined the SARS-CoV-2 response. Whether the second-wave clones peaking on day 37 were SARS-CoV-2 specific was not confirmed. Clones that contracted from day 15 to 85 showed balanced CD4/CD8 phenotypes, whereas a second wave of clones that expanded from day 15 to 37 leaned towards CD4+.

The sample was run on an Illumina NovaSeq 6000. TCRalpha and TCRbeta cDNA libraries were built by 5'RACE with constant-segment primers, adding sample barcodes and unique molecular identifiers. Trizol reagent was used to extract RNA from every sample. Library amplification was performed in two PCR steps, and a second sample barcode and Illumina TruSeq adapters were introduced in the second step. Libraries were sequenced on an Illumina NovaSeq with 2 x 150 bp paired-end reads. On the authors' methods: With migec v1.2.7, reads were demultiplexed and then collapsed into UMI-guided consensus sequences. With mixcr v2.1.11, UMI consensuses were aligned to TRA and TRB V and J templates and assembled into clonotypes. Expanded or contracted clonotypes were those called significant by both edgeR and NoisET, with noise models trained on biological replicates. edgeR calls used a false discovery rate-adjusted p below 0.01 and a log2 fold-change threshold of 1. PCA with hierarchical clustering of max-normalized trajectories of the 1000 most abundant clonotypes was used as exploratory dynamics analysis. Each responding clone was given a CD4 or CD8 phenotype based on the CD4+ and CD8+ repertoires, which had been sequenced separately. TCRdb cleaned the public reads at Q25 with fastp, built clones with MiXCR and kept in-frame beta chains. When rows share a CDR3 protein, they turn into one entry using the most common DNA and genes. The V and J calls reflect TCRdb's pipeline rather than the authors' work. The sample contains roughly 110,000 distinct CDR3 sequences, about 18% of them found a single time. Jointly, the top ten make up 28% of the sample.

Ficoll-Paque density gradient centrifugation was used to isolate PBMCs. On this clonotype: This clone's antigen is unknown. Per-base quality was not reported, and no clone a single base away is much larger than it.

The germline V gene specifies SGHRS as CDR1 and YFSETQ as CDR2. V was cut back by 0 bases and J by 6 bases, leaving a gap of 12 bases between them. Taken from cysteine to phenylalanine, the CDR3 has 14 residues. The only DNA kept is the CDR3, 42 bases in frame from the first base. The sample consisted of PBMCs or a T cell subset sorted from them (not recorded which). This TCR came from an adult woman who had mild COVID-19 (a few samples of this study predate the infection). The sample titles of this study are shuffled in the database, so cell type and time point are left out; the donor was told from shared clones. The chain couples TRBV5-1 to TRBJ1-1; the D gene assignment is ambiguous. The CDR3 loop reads CASSLGADWSEAFF. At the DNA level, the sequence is TGCGCCAGCAGCTTGGGAGCGGATTGGTCTGAAGCTTTCTTT.